This is a list of T cell receptor beta chains from one sample in a study of T-cell memory formation after mild COVID-19. TCRdb ran MiXCR on the 5' RACE reads and lists one entry per CDR3 protein. Among about half a million distinct CDR3 sequences listed, approximately 18% were seen once. The sample comprised PBMCs or a T cell subset sorted from them (not recorded which). These receptors were taken from an adult woman who had mild COVID-19 (a few samples of this study predate the infection). Cell type and time point are not known. The CDR3 runs from the conserved cysteine through the conserved F or W. The D gene is left open where the match is weak. Clone size is not always given. Where it is, it says once, few, many or a class for expanded clones.

d_call j_call clone_size v_call cdr3_aa cdr3_nt
TRBD2 TRBJ2-2 - TRBV12-3/TRBV12-4 CASSLGTSGPNTGELFF TGTGCCAGCAGTTTGGGGACTAGCGGCCCGAACACCGGGGAGCTGTTTTTT
- TRBJ2-7 few TRBV19 CASSWAQSSYEQYF TGTGCCAGTAGTTGGGCTCAGAGTTCCTACGAGCAGTACTTC
TRBD2 TRBJ2-3 few TRBV2 CASSYTSGSTDTQYF TGTGCCAGCAGTTACACTAGCGGGAGCACAGATACGCAGTATTTT
TRBD1 TRBJ2-4 - TRBV6-2/TRBV6-3 CASSDRQGFQYF TGTGCCAGCAGTGACCGACAGGGGTTTCAGTACTTC
- TRBJ2-5 - TRBV11-3 CASSASLNAGQTQYF TGTGCCAGCAGCGCTTCCCTTAATGCGGGGCAGACCCAGTACTTC
TRBD2 TRBJ2-7 few TRBV30 CAWRFGAGSYEQYF TGTGCCTGGAGGTTTGGAGCGGGGTCCTACGAGCAGTACTTC
TRBD1 TRBJ2-5 - TRBV7-6 CASSEGQIETQYF TGTGCCAGCAGCGAGGGACAGATAGAGACCCAGTACTTC
- TRBJ1-5 - TRBV7-8 CASSLSLGPYSNQPQHF TGTGCCAGCAGCTTAAGCTTAGGCCCTTATAGCAATCAGCCCCAGCATTTT
TRBD2 TRBJ2-5 few TRBV12-5 CASGLVSGLAVQETQYF TGTGCTAGTGGTTTGGTTTCGGGACTAGCGGTCCAAGAGACCCAGTACTTC
- TRBJ1-2 - TRBV25-1 CASSQLGQYGGYTF TGTGCCAGCAGTCAGTTAGGACAGTACGGCGGCTACACCTTC
- TRBJ2-1 many TRBV7-2 CASSLSRNEQFF TGTGCCAGCAGCTTATCTCGTAATGAGCAGTTCTTC
- TRBJ1-1 - TRBV5-1 CASSSDRRSTEAFF TGCGCCAGCAGTTCCGACCGTAGAAGCACTGAAGCTTTCTTT
- TRBJ2-7 few TRBV12-5 CASGLVVGQSYEQYF TGTGCTAGTGGTTTGGTAGTCGGACAGAGCTACGAGCAGTACTTC
TRBD2 TRBJ2-3 - TRBV28 CASSKRGGYTDTQYF TGTGCCAGCTCCAAGCGGGGGGGATACACAGATACGCAGTATTTT
TRBD1 TRBJ1-1 - TRBV29-1 CSVEDLRQGEAFF TGCAGCGTTGAAGACCTTAGACAGGGAGAAGCTTTCTTT
- TRBJ1-1 few TRBV7-3 CASSAGTLNTEAFF TGTGCCAGCAGCGCCGGGACCTTGAACACTGAAGCTTTCTTT
- TRBJ2-3 many TRBV18 CASSKTVTDTQYF TGTGCCAGCTCGAAGACAGTCACAGATACGCAGTATTTT
- TRBJ2-5 few TRBV30 CAWSRELGQQETQYF TGTGCCTGGAGTCGGGAGTTGGGACAGCAAGAGACCCAGTACTTC
- TRBJ1-6 - TRBV5-5 CASSLTESPLHF TGTGCCAGCAGCTTGACGGAATCACCCCTCCACTTT
- TRBJ1-1 - TRBV9 CASSSYLQGTGTEAFF TGTGCCAGCAGCTCTTACCTCCAGGGGACGGGGACTGAAGCTTTCTTT
TRBD2 TRBJ2-1 many TRBV27 CASSSLRTSGNEQFF TGTGCCAGCAGTTCCCTTCGGACTAGCGGCAATGAGCAGTTCTTC
- TRBJ2-5 - TRBV12-5 CASGLVLGLEGGWEETQYF TGTGCTAGTGGTTTGGTATTGGGTCTAGAGGGAGGTTGGGAAGAGACCCAGTACTTC
TRBD2 TRBJ2-1 - TRBV7-9 CASSQTSGGSNEQFF TGTGCCAGCAGCCAGACTAGCGGGGGGTCCAATGAGCAGTTCTTC
TRBD2 TRBJ2-1 - TRBV7-2 CASSSSSGPLTEQFF TGTGCCAGCAGCTCGTCTAGCGGACCCCTCACCGAGCAGTTCTTC
- TRBJ2-1 many TRBV12-3/TRBV12-4 CASSYDANSYNEQFF TGTGCCAGCAGTTATGATGCGAACTCCTACAATGAGCAGTTCTTC
- TRBJ2-1 - TRBV24-1 CATSTGTVTYNEQFF TGTGCCACCAGTACCGGGACGGTGACCTACAATGAGCAGTTCTTC
TRBD1 TRBJ1-2 - TRBV12-3/TRBV12-4 CASTRQGSDYGYTF TGTGCCAGCACCAGACAGGGCTCGGACTATGGCTACACCTTC
TRBD1 TRBJ1-1 few TRBV7-2 CASSPRDSSHTEAFF TGTGCCAGCAGCCCCCGGGACAGTTCCCACACTGAAGCTTTCTTT
- TRBJ2-3 - TRBV4-1 CASSPRMDTQYF TGCGCCAGCAGCCCGCGGATGGATACGCAGTATTTT
- TRBJ2-4 few TRBV29-1 CSGSMSDIQYF TGCAGCGGTAGCATGAGCGACATTCAGTACTTC
- TRBJ2-7 few TRBV29-1 CSVEVPGSPYEQYF TGCAGCGTTGAGGTACCAGGGTCCCCCTACGAGCAGTACTTC
TRBD2 TRBJ2-1 few TRBV7-2 CASSPSGSSSYNEQFF TGTGCCAGCAGCCCTAGCGGGTCCAGTTCCTACAATGAGCAGTTCTTC
TRBD2 TRBJ2-1 - TRBV24-1 CATSDSGRHHNEQFF TGTGCCACCAGTGATAGCGGGAGGCACCACAATGAGCAGTTCTTC
- TRBJ1-1 few TRBV5-5 CASSWQNTEAFF TGTGCCAGCAGCTGGCAAAACACTGAAGCTTTCTTT
TRBD2 TRBJ2-3 many TRBV7-3 CASSLTGGRAPRGTDTQYF TGTGCCAGCAGCTTAACTGGCGGGAGGGCCCCCCGTGGCACAGATACGCAGTATTTT
TRBD1 TRBJ2-5 - TRBV7-2 CASSRDREYQETQYF TGTGCCAGCAGCCGGGACAGGGAATATCAAGAGACCCAGTACTTC